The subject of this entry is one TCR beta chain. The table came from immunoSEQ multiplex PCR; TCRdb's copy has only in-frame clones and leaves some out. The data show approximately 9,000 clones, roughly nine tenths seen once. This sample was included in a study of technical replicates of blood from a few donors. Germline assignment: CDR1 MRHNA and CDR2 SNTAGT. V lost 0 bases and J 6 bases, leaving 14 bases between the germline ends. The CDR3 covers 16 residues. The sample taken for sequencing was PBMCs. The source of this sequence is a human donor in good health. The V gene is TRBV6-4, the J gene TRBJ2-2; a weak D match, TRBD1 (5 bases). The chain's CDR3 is CASSDSNLGAPGELFF. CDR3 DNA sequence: TGTGCCAGCAGTGACTCGAACCTAGGGGCACCCGGGGAGCTGTTTTTT.